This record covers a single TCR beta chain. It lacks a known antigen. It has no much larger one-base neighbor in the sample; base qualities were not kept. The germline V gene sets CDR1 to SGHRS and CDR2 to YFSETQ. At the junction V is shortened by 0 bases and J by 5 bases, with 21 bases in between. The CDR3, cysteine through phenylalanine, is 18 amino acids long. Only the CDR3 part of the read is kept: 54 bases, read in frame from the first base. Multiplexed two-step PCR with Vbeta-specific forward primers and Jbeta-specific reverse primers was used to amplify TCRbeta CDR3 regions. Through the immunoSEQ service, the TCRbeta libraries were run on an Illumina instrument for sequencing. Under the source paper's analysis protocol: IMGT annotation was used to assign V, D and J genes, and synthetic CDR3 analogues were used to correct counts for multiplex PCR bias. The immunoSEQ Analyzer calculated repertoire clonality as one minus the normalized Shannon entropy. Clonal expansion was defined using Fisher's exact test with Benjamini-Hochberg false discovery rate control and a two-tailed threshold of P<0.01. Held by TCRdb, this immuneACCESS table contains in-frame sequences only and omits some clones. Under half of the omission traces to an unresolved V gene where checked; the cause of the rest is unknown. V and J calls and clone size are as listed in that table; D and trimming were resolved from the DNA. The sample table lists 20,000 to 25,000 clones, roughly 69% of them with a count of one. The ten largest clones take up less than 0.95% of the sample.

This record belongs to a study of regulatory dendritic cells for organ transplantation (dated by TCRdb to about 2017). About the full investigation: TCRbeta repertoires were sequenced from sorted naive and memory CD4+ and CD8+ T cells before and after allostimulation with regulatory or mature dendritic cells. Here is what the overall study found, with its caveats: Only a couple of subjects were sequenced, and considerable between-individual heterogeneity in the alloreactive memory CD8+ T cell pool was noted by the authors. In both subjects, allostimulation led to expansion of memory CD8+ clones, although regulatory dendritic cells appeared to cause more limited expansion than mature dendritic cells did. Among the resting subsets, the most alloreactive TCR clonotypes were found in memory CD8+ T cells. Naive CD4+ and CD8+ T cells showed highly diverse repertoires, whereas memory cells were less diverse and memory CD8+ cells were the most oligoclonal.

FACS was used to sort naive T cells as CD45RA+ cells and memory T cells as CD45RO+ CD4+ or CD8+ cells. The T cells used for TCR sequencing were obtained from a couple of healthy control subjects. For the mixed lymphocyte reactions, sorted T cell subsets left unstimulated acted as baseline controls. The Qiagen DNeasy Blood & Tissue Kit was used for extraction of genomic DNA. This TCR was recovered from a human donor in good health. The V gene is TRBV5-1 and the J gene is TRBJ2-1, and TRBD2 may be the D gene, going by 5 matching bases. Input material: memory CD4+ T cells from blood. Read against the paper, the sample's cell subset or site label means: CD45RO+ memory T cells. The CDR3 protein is CASSLGGLPSPRDNEQFF. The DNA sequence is TGCGCCAGCAGCTTGGGAGGACTTCCTTCCCCGAGAGACAATGAGCAGTTCTTC.